These T cell receptor beta chains were read from a single sample in a study of blood T cells in healthy people across ages. TCRdb reprocessed the 5' RACE reads via MiXCR and lists one record per CDR3 protein. The sample has about 1.4 million distinct CDR3 sequences, almost 60% seen once. The sample taken for sequencing was blood. These receptors were obtained from a man between 18 and 35 years old in good health. CDR3s include the opening cysteine and the closing phenylalanine or tryptophan. The D gene is left open where the match is weak. Not all rows give a size; the values are once, few, many and, for expanded clones, a class.

cdr3_aa	cdr3_nt	clone_size	v_call	j_call	d_call
CASSYGMATTNYGYTF	TGTGCCAGCAGTTATGGAATGGCAACCACTAACTATGGCTACACCTTC	.	TRBV6-5	TRBJ1-2	.
CASSFLQDTQYF	TGTGCCAGCAGTTTCCTCCAGGATACGCAGTATTTT	.	TRBV27	TRBJ2-3	.
CASSLGQDPHEQYF	TGTGCCAGCAGCTTAGGACAGGATCCCCACGAGCAGTACTTC	.	TRBV7-2	TRBJ2-7	.
CASSNRWRIRKNGYTF	TGTGCCAGCAGCAATCGTTGGAGGATAAGGAAAAATGGCTACACCTTC	once	TRBV21-1	TRBJ1-2	.
CASSQVRAGGLYEQFF	TGTGCCAGCAGCCAAGTCCGGGCGGGAGGGTTATATGAGCAGTTCTTC	.	TRBV14	TRBJ2-1	TRBD2
CASSLAFHSNNEQFF	TGCGCCAGCAGCTTGGCCTTCCATAGTAACAATGAGCAGTTCTTC	few	TRBV5-1	TRBJ2-1	.
CASSSPDREVGYGYTF	TGTGCCAGCAGCTCACCGGACAGGGAAGTAGGCTATGGCTACACCTTC	.	TRBV11-2	TRBJ1-2	TRBD1
CASSLETGDPPGELFF	TGCGCCAGCAGCTTGGAGACAGGGGACCCTCCCGGGGAGCTGTTTTTT	.	TRBV5-1	TRBJ2-2	TRBD1
CTSRDRGSDEQFF	TGTACCAGCAGAGATCGTGGGAGCGATGAGCAGTTCTTC	.	TRBV3-1	TRBJ2-1	.
CASSQGPGQLIYGYTF	TGTGCCAGCAGCCAAGGTCCGGGACAGCTTATCTATGGCTACACCTTC	.	TRBV14	TRBJ1-2	TRBD1
CATSNGEAYF	TGTGCCACCAGCAACGGGGAGGCGTATTTT	few	TRBV15	TRBJ2-3	.
CSVGPAGDNEQFF	TGCAGCGTTGGCCCAGCGGGGGACAATGAGCAGTTCTTC	.	TRBV29-1	TRBJ2-1	TRBD2
CASSPRLAPNGEQYF	TGTGCCAGCAGTCCACGTCTAGCCCCCAACGGAGAGCAGTACTTC	.	TRBV12-3/TRBV12-4	TRBJ2-7	.
CATSRGWEYEQYF	TGTGCCACCAGCAGAGGGTGGGAATACGAGCAGTACTTC	.	TRBV15	TRBJ2-7	.
CASSGTDEQYF	TGCGCCAGCAGTGGGACAGACGAGCAGTACTTC	.	TRBV10-1	TRBJ2-7	.
CASSGLSGTRGTDTQYF	TGTGCCAGCAGTGGCCTCTCCGGGACAAGGGGCACAGATACGCAGTATTTT	.	TRBV12-3/TRBV12-4	TRBJ2-3	.
CASSRTSLTDTQYF	TGTGCCAGCAGCAGGACTAGTCTCACAGATACGCAGTATTTT	.	TRBV6-2/TRBV6-3	TRBJ2-3	TRBD2
CASSSGRFNQPQHF	TGTGCCAGCAGCTCCGGGCGGTTCAATCAGCCCCAGCATTTT	few	TRBV11-2	TRBJ1-5	.
CANRLASRVEQPQHF	TGTGCCAACCGCCTGGCCTCCCGGGTGGAGCAGCCCCAGCATTTT	few	TRBV27	TRBJ1-5	.
CASSPAGLYEQYF	TGTGCCAGCAGTCCAGCGGGGCTATACGAGCAGTACTTC	many	TRBV6-5	TRBJ2-7	TRBD2
CSAFSGSAYNEQFF	TGCAGCGCCTTTAGCGGGTCGGCCTACAATGAGCAGTTCTTC	few	TRBV29-1	TRBJ2-1	TRBD2
CASDHGHEQYF	TGTGCCAGCGACCACGGGCACGAGCAGTACTTC	.	TRBV6-6	TRBJ2-7	.
CSVEDRGRSYEQYF	TGCAGCGTTGAAGACAGGGGCCGCTCCTACGAGCAGTACTTC	few	TRBV29-1	TRBJ2-7	.
CASSLNTGRGDYGYTF	TGCGCCAGCAGCTTGAATACCGGCAGGGGGGACTATGGCTACACCTTC	.	TRBV5-1	TRBJ1-2	TRBD1
CSGGTGGDGYTF	TGCAGCGGTGGGACAGGGGGCGATGGCTACACCTTC	few	TRBV29-1	TRBJ1-2	TRBD1
CSVVRVRLSGQAYNEQFF	TGCAGCGTGGTCCGCGTTCGTCTTAGCGGACAGGCCTACAATGAGCAGTTCTTC	.	TRBV29-1	TRBJ2-1	.
CASSLGGLYNEQFF	TGCGCCAGCAGCCTCGGGGGACTTTACAATGAGCAGTTCTTC	many	TRBV11-2	TRBJ2-1	.
CASSLAGREYNEQFF	TGTGCCAGCAGCTTAGCCGGAAGGGAGTACAATGAGCAGTTCTTC	.	TRBV11-2	TRBJ2-1	.
CSGVGLSYKEQYF	TGCAGCGGCGTCGGGCTCTCCTACAAGGAGCAGTACTTC	.	TRBV29-1	TRBJ2-7	.
CASSFRVGSSYNEQYF	TGTGCCAGCAGTTTTCGCGTCGGGTCCTCCTACAATGAGCAGTACTTC	.	TRBV12-3/TRBV12-4	TRBJ2-7	.